This T cell receptor beta chain was obtained from a study of vaccination effects on CD4 cells after COVID-19. Whole-study context: Sampling occurred a median 72 days post second dose, range 14 to 241.

This clone came up a few times. Its antigen remains unknown. Sequencing used immunoSEQ multiplex PCR; TCRdb keeps in-frame clones, though not all of them. The sample consists of around 22,000 clones, about three quarters of them appearing once. This CDR3 is 15 amino acids long. Germline lookup yields CDR1 MNHEY and CDR2 SMNVEV (reference sequence). Germline trimming cut 5 bases from V and 3 bases from J; bases unmatched to any gene: 8. Before any sequencing was done, the ViraFEST assay used viral peptide pools to expand antigen-specific CD4+ T cells. Following 10 days of culture, CD4+ T cells were isolated. Each participant was given two doses of one vaccine (BNT162b2 or mRNA-1273). Wells containing roughly 1.8 million PBMC each were cultured with about 9 IU/ml IL-2 and 8 to 10 ug/ml peptides.

The source of this sequence is a human donor who received a COVID-19 vaccine. The V call is TRBV27, the J call TRBJ2-7, with 9 bases identical to TRBD2. Sample: CD4+ T cells from PBMCs cultured with HCoV-NL63 spike peptides, taken after COVID-19 vaccination. CDR3 DNA: TGTGCCAGCAGTACCGGGGGGACTAGCCGCTACGAGCAGTACTTC. Protein product: CASSTGGTSRYEQYF.